This TCR beta chain was recorded in a study of a mutant IDH1 vaccine in newly diagnosed glioma. The overall study: There were approximately 62% males and roughly 38% females among treated patients, whose mean age was 40.4 years.

Here immunoSEQ multiplex PCR was the method, and the copy in TCRdb shows in-frame clones only, minus some. The table includes roughly 38,000 clones, 60% to 85% detected once. In regard to this clone: Its antigen is as yet unknown.

Time point described: week 23, last vaccination. What each vaccine dose contained was 300 ug of mutant IDH1 20-mer peptide, accompanied by topical imiquimod. In every donor, the tumor was a new WHO grade 3 or 4 IDH1-mutant, ATRX-lost astrocytoma. The CDR3 is 15 amino acids. With 0 bases removed from V and 0 bases from J, the gap between germline ends came to 7 bases. Germline loops: CDR1 SGDLS, CDR2 YYNGEE. This specimen consisted of PBMCs, obtained from a glioma patient whose treatment included an IDH1 peptide vaccine. This TCR came from a woman aged 40 to 50 with glioma. Some clones in this sample may be carry-over from other donors' samples. The gene calls are TRBV9 and TRBJ1-3; D not resolved. The CDR3 DNA follows: TGTGCCAGCAGCGTAGAAGCTCGCTCTGGAAACACCATATATTTT. This encodes CASSVEARSGNTIYF. The full variable domain, with the rest looked up from reference TRBV9 and TRBJ1-3, is DSGVTQTPKHLITATGQRVTLRCSPRSGDLSVYWYQQSLDQGLQFLIQYYNGEERAKGNILERFSAQQFPDLHSELNLSSLELGDSALYFCASSVEARSGNTIYFGEGSWLTVV.